Shown below are 17 T cell receptor beta chains from a single sample sequenced in a study of blood T cells in healthy people across ages (dated by TCRdb to the mid-2010s). Receptor libraries were prepared by 5' RACE. These reads were obtained on an Illumina HiSeq 2500. A second 7 to 11 cycle PCR used a sample-barcoded 5' primer and a J-beta primer mix. The raw public reads went through TCRdb reprocessing: fastp at Q25, MiXCR clone calling, in-frame beta chains kept. Every distinct CDR3 protein forms one entry, paired with its most common genes and DNA. This sample gives 1.5 million to 2 million distinct CDR3 sequences in total; 49% of them show up just once. Of the sample, less than 2.5% is held by the ten largest clones. The sample was blood. The source is a woman aged 40 to 50 in good health.

CDR3 sequence (DNA): TGTGCCAGCAGTTATACTACAAGCTCCTACGAGCAGTACTTC. Its translation is CASSYTTSSYEQYF. The rearrangement links TRBV6-5 to TRBJ2-7; D is unclear. CDR1 is MNHEY, CDR2 SVGAGI, per germline. The CDR3 runs to 14 residues. The V gene lost 3 bases and the J gene lost 0 bases, with 9 bases spanning the gap.

V and J are TRBV7-8 and TRBJ2-7; D gene unclear. Germline V gives CDR1 SGHVS, CDR2 FQNEAQ. This CDR3 region has 11 residues. The ends were cut back, 10 bases at V and 4 bases at J, with 11 bases in the middle. CDR3 sequence (DNA): TGTGCCACCGGTGGAGAATACGAGCAGTACTTC. It is translated as CATGGEYEQYF. Looking up the rest from reference TRBV7-8 and TRBJ2-7 gives the full variable domain: GAGVSQSPRYKVAKRGQDVALRCDPISGHVSLFWYQQALGQGPEFLTYFQNEAQLDKSGLPSDRFFAERPEGSVSTLKIQRTQQEDSAVYLCATGGEYEQYFGPGTRLTVT.

The sample holds a few counts of this clonotype. J is TRBJ2-7 and V is TRBV28; D may correspond to TRBD1 or TRBD2 (5 bases each). The CDR3 loop spans 15 amino acids. The V and J ends lost 6 bases and 3 bases respectively, with 18 bases between them. Germline assignment: CDR1 MDHEN and CDR2 SYDVKM. The CDR3 nucleotides are TGTGCCAGCAGCCCACCCTTATGGGGGAGCTACGAGCAGTACTTC. This codes for CASSPPLWGSYEQYF.

The gene calls are TRBV29-1 and TRBJ2-5; 8 bases line up with TRBD1. CDR1 and CDR2 (germline): SQVTM, ANQGSEA. Unmatched junction bases numbered 2, after V lost 4 bases and J lost 1 base. This CDR3 is built from 13 residues. In DNA, the CDR3 is TGCAGCGTTGCACAGGGGGTCCAAGAGACCCAGTACTTC. Residues: CSVAQGVQETQYF.

This chain connects TRBV5-1 to TRBJ1-2; D is ambiguous. Looked up from germline, CDR1 is SGHRS and CDR2 is YFSETQ. Trimming cost V 1 base and J 1 base, with 8 bases left between them. The CDR3 totals 14 residues. CDR3 nucleotide sequence: TGCGCCAGCAGCTTGACTTCCTTTAACTATGGCTACACCTTC. It is translated as CASSLTSFNYGYTF. The variable domain in full, with the rest retrieved from reference TRBV5-1 and TRBJ1-2, is KAGVTQTPRYLIKTRGQQVTLSCSPISGHRSVSWYQQTPGQGLQFLFEYFSETQRNKGNFPGRFSGRQFSNSRSEMNVSTLELGDSALYLCASSLTSFNYGYTFGSGTRLTVV.

V is TRBV30 and J is TRBJ2-3; the match to TRBD2 covers 9 bases. The CDR3 runs to 14 residues. The V and J ends lost 3 bases and 4 bases, in that order; junction bases with no gene match: 5. Germline V gene data show CDR1 as GTSNPN and CDR2 as SVGIG (reference sequence). CDR3 in amino acids: CAWSPGLAADTQYF. CDR3 nucleotides: TGTGCCTGGAGCCCGGGACTAGCAGCAGATACGCAGTATTTT.

The V and J genes are TRBV18 and TRBJ2-1; the D is unclear. Germline loops: CDR1 KGHSH, CDR2 LQKENI. V was clipped by 6 bases and J by 7 bases, with 7 bases between them. The CDR3 sequence is 11 residues long. The CDR3 bases are TGTGCCAGCTCGCCGGAAAATGAGCAGTTCTTC. Protein product: CASSPENEQFF.

This chain joins TRBV7-3 and TRBJ2-3, with unresolved D. CDR1 is SGHTA, CDR2 FQGTGA, per germline. This CDR3 is built from 14 residues. The V gene lost 1 base and the J gene lost 2 bases, with 7 bases spanning the gap. DNA of the CDR3: TGTGCCAGCAGCTTAATCCCAGACACAGATACGCAGTATTTT. Its protein product is CASSLIPDTDTQYF.

This clonotype has a count of ten or more. The rearrangement uses TRBV20-1 and TRBJ2-3, with D unclear. The CDR3 consists of 12 residues. V dropped 0 bases and J dropped 6 bases, with 7 bases sitting between them. CDR1 is DFQATT and CDR2 is SNEGSKA in the germline V gene (reference sequence). The CDR3 sequence is CSARDRTDTQYF. The CDR3 nucleotides read TGCAGTGCTAGAGATCGGACGGATACGCAGTATTTT.

The rearrangement links TRBV6-6 to TRBJ2-7; D unresolved. V was clipped by 4 bases and J by 0 bases, with 16 bases between them. This CDR3 is 16 amino acids long. Germline lookup yields CDR1 MNHNY and CDR2 SVGAGI (reference sequence). CDR3 bases: TGTGCCAGCAGTTCCAAACCGTACAGCTACTCCTACGAGCAGTACTTC. Translation: CASSSKPYSYSYEQYF.

The chain uses TRBV3-1 and TRBJ2-3; D unresolved. This CDR3 is built from 15 residues. Germline CDR1 is LGHDT and CDR2 is YNNKEL (reference sequence). V lost 6 bases, J lost 0 bases, and 13 bases lay in between. CDR3 amino acids: CASRLNPLSTDTQYF. CDR3 bases: TGTGCCAGCAGGCTTAACCCCTTAAGCACAGATACGCAGTATTTT.

The chain employs TRBV28 and TRBJ2-5; the D call may be TRBD1 or TRBD2 (6 bases each). Germline V lookup: CDR1 MDHEN, CDR2 SYDVKM. Trimming pared 4 bases from V and 11 bases from J, leaving 17 bases between. This CDR3 contains 13 residues. The CDR3 DNA follows: TGTGCCAGCAGTTCCAGGGGAGGTCATGAGCAGTACTTC. Protein sequence: CASSSRGGHEQYF.

This chain connects TRBV20-1 to TRBJ2-4, with unresolved D. V shed 5 bases and J shed 4 bases, with 18 bases lying between them. This CDR3 comprises 15 residues. Germline CDR1 is DFQATT and CDR2 is SNEGSKA (reference sequence). In DNA form, the CDR3 reads TGCAGTGCTGACGGCCCCCGAAACGATAAAAACATTCAGTACTTC. Encoded protein: CSADGPRNDKNIQYF.

The chain recombines TRBV18 with TRBJ2-7; D could derive from TRBD1 or TRBD2 (6 bases each). Per germline, CDR1 KGHSH and CDR2 LQKENI. The CDR3 consists of 14 residues. V was pared by 4 bases and J by 2 bases, with 12 bases between. CDR3: CASSRGAGAYEQYF. As DNA, the CDR3 is TGTGCCAGCTCACGGGGGGCAGGGGCCTACGAGCAGTACTTC.

This clonotype has only a few counts. The genes are TRBV12-3 or TRBV12-4 and TRBJ2-2, with 9 bases fitting TRBD1. V trimming: 5 bases; J trimming: 7 bases; junction bases outside the gene matches: 5. The CDR3 is 14 residues long. The CDR3 DNA follows: TGTGCCAGCAGTCTACAGGGGGCTATCGGGGAGCTGTTTTTT. Protein product: CASSLQGAIGELFF.

J is TRBJ2-5 and V is TRBV7-2; TRBD1 matches 7 bases. Germline-derived CDR1 and CDR2 are SGHTA and FQGNSA. The CDR3 runs to 15 residues. V trimming: 1 base; J trimming: 2 bases; junction bases outside the gene matches: 4. CDR3 sequence (DNA): TGTGCCAGCAGCTTAGGCTGGACAGGACAAGAGACCCAGTACTTC. Amino acids: CASSLGWTGQETQYF.

This clonotype was found many times. The gene calls are TRBV4-3 and TRBJ2-5; D is tentatively TRBD1 or TRBD2 (6 bases each). CDR3 length: 13 residues. The ends were cut back, 3 bases at V and 7 bases at J, with 12 bases in the middle. From germline, CDR1 is LGHNA and CDR2 YSLEER. CDR3 region: CASSQEGVGTQYF. The CDR3 region has the DNA TGCGCCAGCAGCCAGGAGGGGGTTGGGACCCAGTACTTC.